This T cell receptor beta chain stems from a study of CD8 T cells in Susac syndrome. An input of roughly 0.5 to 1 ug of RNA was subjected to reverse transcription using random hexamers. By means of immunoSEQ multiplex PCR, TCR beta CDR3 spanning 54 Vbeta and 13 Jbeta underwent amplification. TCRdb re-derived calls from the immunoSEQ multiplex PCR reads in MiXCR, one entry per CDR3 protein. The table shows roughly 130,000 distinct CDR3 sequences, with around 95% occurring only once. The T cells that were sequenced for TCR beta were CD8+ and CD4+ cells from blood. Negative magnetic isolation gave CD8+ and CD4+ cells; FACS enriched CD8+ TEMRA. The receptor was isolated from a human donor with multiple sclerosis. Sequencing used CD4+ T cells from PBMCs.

Here the CDR3 DNA reads TGTGCCAGCACCCTAAACAGGGCCCAAGAGACCCAGTACTTC. Its protein product is CASTLNRAQETQYF. This chain joins TRBV11-1 and TRBJ2-5, with D possibly matching TRBD1 (6 bases). The CDR3 has 14 residues. CDR1 and CDR2 from the germline V gene are SGHAT and FQDESV (reference sequence). With 7 bases removed from V and 1 base from J, the gap between germline ends came to 13 bases.